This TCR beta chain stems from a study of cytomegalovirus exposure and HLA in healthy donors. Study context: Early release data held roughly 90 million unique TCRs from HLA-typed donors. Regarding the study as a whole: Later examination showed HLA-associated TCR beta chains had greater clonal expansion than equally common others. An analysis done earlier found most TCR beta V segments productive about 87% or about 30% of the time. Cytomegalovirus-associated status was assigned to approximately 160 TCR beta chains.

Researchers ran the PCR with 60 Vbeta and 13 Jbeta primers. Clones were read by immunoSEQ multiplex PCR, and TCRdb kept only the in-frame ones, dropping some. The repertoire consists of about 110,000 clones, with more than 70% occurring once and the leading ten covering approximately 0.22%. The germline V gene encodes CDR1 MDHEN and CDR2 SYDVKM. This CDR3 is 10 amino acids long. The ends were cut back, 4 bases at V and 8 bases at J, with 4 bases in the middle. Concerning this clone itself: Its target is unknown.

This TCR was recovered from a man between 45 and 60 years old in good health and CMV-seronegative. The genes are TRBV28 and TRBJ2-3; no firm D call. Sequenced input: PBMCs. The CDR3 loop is CASSYGTQYF. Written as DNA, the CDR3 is TGTGCCAGCAGTTACGGTACGCAGTATTTT.